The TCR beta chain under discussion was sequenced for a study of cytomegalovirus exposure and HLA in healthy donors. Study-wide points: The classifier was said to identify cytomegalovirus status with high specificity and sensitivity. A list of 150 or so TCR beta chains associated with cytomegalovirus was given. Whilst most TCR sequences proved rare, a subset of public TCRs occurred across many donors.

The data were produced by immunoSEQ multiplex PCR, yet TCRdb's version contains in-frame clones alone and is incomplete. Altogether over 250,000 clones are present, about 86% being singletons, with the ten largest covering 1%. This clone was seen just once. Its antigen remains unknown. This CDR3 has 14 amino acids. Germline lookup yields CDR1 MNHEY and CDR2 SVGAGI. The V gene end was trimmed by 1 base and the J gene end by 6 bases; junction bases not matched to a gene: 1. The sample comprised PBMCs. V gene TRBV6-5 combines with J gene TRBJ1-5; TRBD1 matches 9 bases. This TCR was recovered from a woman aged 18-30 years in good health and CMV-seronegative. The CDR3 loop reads CASSYWGQGQPQHF. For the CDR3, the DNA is TGTGCCAGCAGTTACTGGGGACAGGGTCAGCCCCAGCATTTT.